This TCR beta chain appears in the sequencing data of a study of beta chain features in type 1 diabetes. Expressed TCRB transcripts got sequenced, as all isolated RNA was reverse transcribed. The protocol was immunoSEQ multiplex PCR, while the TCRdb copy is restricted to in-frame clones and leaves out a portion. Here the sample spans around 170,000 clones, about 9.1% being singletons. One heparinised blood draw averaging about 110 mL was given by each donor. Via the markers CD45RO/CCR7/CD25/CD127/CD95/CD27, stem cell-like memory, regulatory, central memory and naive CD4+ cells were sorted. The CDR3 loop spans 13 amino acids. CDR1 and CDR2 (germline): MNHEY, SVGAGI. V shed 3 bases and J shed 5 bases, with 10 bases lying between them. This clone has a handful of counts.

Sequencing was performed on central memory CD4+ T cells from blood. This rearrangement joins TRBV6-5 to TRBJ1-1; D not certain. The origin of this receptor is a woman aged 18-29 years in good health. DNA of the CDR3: TGTGCCAGCAGTTATGGGAGAAGAACTGAAGCTTTCTTT. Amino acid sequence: CASSYGRRTEAFF.